The sequence of this T cell receptor (beta chain) was determined in a study of blood T cell repertoires in COVID-19. Study-wide context: The study drew acute and convalescent COVID-19 samples from the United States, Italy and Spain. T cells, B-cell-depleted T cells, or PBMCs supplied cDNA or gDNA.

As originally analysed: Amplification with reference gene primers provided the estimates of nucleated cell counts. TCRdb's table, derived via immunoSEQ multiplex PCR, lists solely in-frame clones and lacks some. V and J calls and clone size are given by that table; D and trimming were obtained from the DNA. The top ten clones hold roughly a sixth of a sample with around 67,000 clones, 65% to 90% of them seen once. CDR1 and CDR2 from the germline V gene are SNHLY and FYNNEI. The V gene lost 7 bases and the J gene lost 3 bases, with 15 bases spanning the gap. The CDR3 sequence is 14 residues long. This clone was observed a single time.

This sequence originates from an elderly man with active COVID-19. The J gene is TRBJ2-5, the V gene TRBV2; the D is unclear. The sequencing input was peripheral blood. The CDR3 here is CASIRWYGEETQYF. The CDR3 DNA reads as TGTGCCAGCATCAGATGGTACGGAGAAGAGACCCAGTACTTC.